This is a list of T cell receptor beta chains from one sample in a study of T-cell memory formation after mild COVID-19. TCRdb reprocessed the 5' RACE reads via MiXCR and lists one record per CDR3 protein. The table records approximately 410,000 distinct CDR3 sequences, less than 25% of them present only once. The material sequenced was PBMCs or a T cell subset sorted from them (not recorded which). The source is an adult woman who had mild COVID-19 (a few samples of this study predate the infection). Cell type and time point are not known. CDR3s include the opening cysteine and the closing phenylalanine or tryptophan. The D gene is left open where the match is weak. Size tells how often a clone was seen (once, few, many) or the class of an expanded clone, and some rows leave it out.

V gene: TRBV4-3
D gene: .
clone size: few
J gene: TRBJ1-1
CDR3 protein: CASSQEWLNTEAFF
CDR3 DNA: TGCGCCAGCAGCCAAGAATGGTTGAACACTGAAGCTTTCTTT

V gene: TRBV5-4
D gene: .
clone size: .
J gene: TRBJ2-4
CDR3 protein: CASGTDVQNIQYF
CDR3 DNA: TGTGCCTCAGGGACCGACGTACAAAACATTCAGTACTTC

V gene: TRBV12-3/TRBV12-4
D gene: .
clone size: .
J gene: TRBJ1-2
CDR3 protein: CASSLVRGSGYTF
CDR3 DNA: TGTGCCAGCAGTTTAGTACGGGGCTCGGGCTACACCTTC

V gene: TRBV6-5
D gene: .
clone size: .
J gene: TRBJ2-5
CDR3 protein: CASSYAPRGRQETQYF
CDR3 DNA: TGTGCCAGCAGTTATGCTCCCCGGGGCAGACAAGAGACCCAGTACTTC

V gene: TRBV29-1
D gene: TRBD1
clone size: few
J gene: TRBJ1-4
CDR3 protein: CSVTGTGDRKLFF
CDR3 DNA: TGCAGCGTAACCGGGACAGGGGACCGTAAACTGTTTTTT

V gene: TRBV7-8
D gene: TRBD1
clone size: .
J gene: TRBJ2-7
CDR3 protein: CASSHRDRWKWEQYF
CDR3 DNA: TGTGCCAGCAGCCACCGGGACAGGTGGAAGTGGGAGCAGTACTTC

V gene: TRBV10-3
D gene: TRBD1
clone size: few
J gene: TRBJ1-1
CDR3 protein: CAISDRGAANTEAFF
CDR3 DNA: TGTGCCATCAGTGACAGGGGGGCCGCGAACACTGAAGCTTTCTTT

V gene: TRBV15
D gene: .
clone size: few
J gene: TRBJ2-3
CDR3 protein: CATSRGSSDTQYF
CDR3 DNA: TGTGCCACCAGCAGGGGTAGTTCAGATACGCAGTATTTT

V gene: TRBV7-9
D gene: TRBD1
clone size: .
J gene: TRBJ1-2
CDR3 protein: CASSPTGQGESGYTF
CDR3 DNA: TGTGCCAGCAGCCCTACTGGACAGGGAGAGAGCGGCTACACCTTC

V gene: TRBV29-1
D gene: TRBD1
clone size: .
J gene: TRBJ1-6
CDR3 protein: CSVAGTGDSPLHF
CDR3 DNA: TGCAGCGTAGCCGGGACAGGGGATTCACCCCTCCACTTT

V gene: TRBV3-1
D gene: .
clone size: .
J gene: TRBJ2-7
CDR3 protein: CASSVGQRAEQYF
CDR3 DNA: TGTGCCAGCAGCGTCGGACAGCGGGCCGAGCAGTACTTC

V gene: TRBV5-1
D gene: TRBD1
clone size: .
J gene: TRBJ1-1
CDR3 protein: CASSLQGASSTEAFF
CDR3 DNA: TGCGCCAGCAGCTTACAGGGGGCATCGAGCACTGAAGCTTTCTTT

V gene: TRBV12-3/TRBV12-4
D gene: .
clone size: .
J gene: TRBJ2-7
CDR3 protein: CASSIFGGPYF
CDR3 DNA: TGTGCCAGCAGTATCTTCGGGGGGCCCTACTTC

V gene: TRBV28
D gene: TRBD1
clone size: few
J gene: TRBJ1-1
CDR3 protein: CASSPHRTGGNTEAFF
CDR3 DNA: TGTGCCAGCAGCCCCCATCGGACAGGGGGAAACACTGAAGCTTTCTTT

V gene: TRBV20-1
D gene: .
clone size: .
J gene: TRBJ1-3
CDR3 protein: CSARDPLLSGNTIYF
CDR3 DNA: TGCAGTGCTAGAGATCCCCTGCTATCTGGAAACACCATATATTTT

V gene: TRBV11-2
D gene: .
clone size: .
J gene: TRBJ2-3
CDR3 protein: CASSPSHPGTQYF
CDR3 DNA: TGTGCCAGCAGCCCGTCCCACCCAGGCACGCAGTATTTT

V gene: TRBV5-1
D gene: TRBD1
clone size: few
J gene: TRBJ2-7
CDR3 protein: CASSWGGQGAFEQYF
CDR3 DNA: TGCGCCAGCAGCTGGGGAGGACAGGGGGCGTTCGAGCAGTACTTC

V gene: TRBV15
D gene: .
clone size: .
J gene: TRBJ2-5
CDR3 protein: CATTASPGETQYF
CDR3 DNA: TGTGCCACCACAGCCTCACCTGGGGAGACCCAGTACTTC

V gene: TRBV6-5
D gene: TRBD1
clone size: few
J gene: TRBJ1-5
CDR3 protein: CASSYDRGAQPQHF
CDR3 DNA: TGTGCCAGCAGTTACGACAGGGGGGCTCAGCCCCAGCATTTT

V gene: TRBV11-2
D gene: .
clone size: few
J gene: TRBJ2-7
CDR3 protein: CASSLDWRDGYEQYF
CDR3 DNA: TGTGCCAGCAGCTTAGATTGGCGGGACGGCTACGAGCAGTACTTC

V gene: TRBV24-1
D gene: .
clone size: .
J gene: TRBJ2-2
CDR3 protein: CATSGGSNRGSNTGELFF
CDR3 DNA: TGTGCCACCAGTGGGGGCAGTAATAGGGGTTCGAACACCGGGGAGCTGTTTTTT

V gene: TRBV11-2
D gene: .
clone size: few
J gene: TRBJ2-5
CDR3 protein: CASSLVRSGETQYF
CDR3 DNA: TGTGCCAGCAGCTTAGTCAGATCCGGGGAGACCCAGTACTTC

V gene: TRBV7-9
D gene: .
clone size: few
J gene: TRBJ2-2
CDR3 protein: CASSLYRNTGELFF
CDR3 DNA: TGTGCCAGCAGCTTATATCGGAACACCGGGGAGCTGTTTTTT

V gene: TRBV19
D gene: TRBD1
clone size: .
J gene: TRBJ2-7
CDR3 protein: CASSWTGGNEQYF
CDR3 DNA: TGTGCCAGTAGCTGGACAGGGGGAAACGAGCAGTACTTC

V gene: TRBV12-3/TRBV12-4
D gene: TRBD2
clone size: .
J gene: TRBJ2-1
CDR3 protein: CASTGAGGEQFF
CDR3 DNA: TGTGCCAGCACCGGAGCGGGGGGTGAGCAGTTCTTC

V gene: TRBV5-5
D gene: TRBD1
clone size: few
J gene: TRBJ2-1
CDR3 protein: CASSWDRTNEQFF
CDR3 DNA: TGTGCCAGCAGCTGGGACAGGACCAATGAGCAGTTCTTC

V gene: TRBV5-1
D gene: .
clone size: .
J gene: TRBJ1-1
CDR3 protein: CASSLASTAMNTEAFF
CDR3 DNA: TGCGCCAGCAGCTTGGCTTCGACGGCCATGAACACTGAAGCTTTCTTT

V gene: TRBV4-2
D gene: .
clone size: few
J gene: TRBJ2-7
CDR3 protein: CASSPGHLSYEQYF
CDR3 DNA: TGTGCCAGCAGCCCGGGACATCTCTCCTACGAGCAGTACTTC

V gene: TRBV10-3
D gene: TRBD1
clone size: .
J gene: TRBJ2-6
CDR3 protein: CAISEPRQGSGANVLTF
CDR3 DNA: TGTGCCATCAGTGAACCAAGACAGGGGTCTGGGGCCAACGTCCTGACTTTC

V gene: TRBV4-1
D gene: .
clone size: .
J gene: TRBJ2-7
CDR3 protein: CASSRDGQPYEQYF
CDR3 DNA: TGCGCCAGCAGCCGAGACGGACAGCCCTACGAGCAGTACTTC

V gene: TRBV5-1
D gene: .
clone size: .
J gene: TRBJ2-5
CDR3 protein: CASSLAAVGRETQYF
CDR3 DNA: TGCGCCAGCAGCTTGGCCGCGGTTGGAAGGGAGACCCAGTACTTC

V gene: TRBV7-3
D gene: TRBD1
clone size: .
J gene: TRBJ2-1
CDR3 protein: CASGPTGQFNEQFF
CDR3 DNA: TGTGCCAGCGGACCGACAGGGCAATTCAATGAGCAGTTCTTC

V gene: TRBV4-2
D gene: .
clone size: few
J gene: TRBJ1-1
CDR3 protein: CASSPRPRGEAFF
CDR3 DNA: TGTGCCAGCAGCCCGCGGCCCCGGGGTGAAGCTTTCTTT

V gene: TRBV20-1
D gene: .
clone size: few
J gene: TRBJ2-7
CDR3 protein: CSASGGYEQYF
CDR3 DNA: TGCAGTGCTAGCGGGGGCTACGAGCAGTACTTC

V gene: TRBV7-9
D gene: TRBD2
clone size: .
J gene: TRBJ2-7
CDR3 protein: CASSSYSGEPYYEQYF
CDR3 DNA: TGTGCCAGCAGCTCATATAGCGGGGAACCTTACTACGAGCAGTACTTC

V gene: TRBV11-3
D gene: .
clone size: once
J gene: TRBJ2-1
CDR3 protein: CASSLVAPRNEQFF
CDR3 DNA: TGTGCCAGCAGCTTAGTTGCGCCCCGAAATGAGCAGTTCTTC

V gene: TRBV12-3/TRBV12-4
D gene: .
clone size: .
J gene: TRBJ1-5
CDR3 protein: CASSIRRDQPQHF
CDR3 DNA: TGTGCCAGCAGTATAAGGAGGGATCAGCCCCAGCATTTT

V gene: TRBV7-6
D gene: .
clone size: few
J gene: TRBJ2-1
CDR3 protein: CASSFPLARNEQFF
CDR3 DNA: TGTGCCAGCAGCTTTCCTCTAGCCCGGAATGAGCAGTTCTTC

V gene: TRBV27
D gene: TRBD1
clone size: once
J gene: TRBJ1-5
CDR3 protein: CASSLGGTGQPQHF
CDR3 DNA: TGTGCCAGCAGTTTGGGGGGGACAGGTCAGCCCCAGCATTTT

V gene: TRBV12-3/TRBV12-4
D gene: .
clone size: .
J gene: TRBJ1-2
CDR3 protein: CASRIGTVANYGYTF
CDR3 DNA: TGTGCCAGCAGAATAGGGACCGTCGCTAACTATGGCTACACCTTC

V gene: TRBV4-1
D gene: .
clone size: .
J gene: TRBJ2-7
CDR3 protein: CASSQGLLNRYEQYF
CDR3 DNA: TGCGCCAGCAGCCAAGGGTTACTAAACCGTTACGAGCAGTACTTC

V gene: TRBV9
D gene: TRBD2
clone size: few
J gene: TRBJ2-1
CDR3 protein: CASSAGTSGFGGGRMNEQFF
CDR3 DNA: TGTGCCAGCAGCGCAGGGACTAGTGGCTTTGGGGGGGGAAGGATGAATGAGCAGTTCTTC

V gene: TRBV5-6
D gene: TRBD1
clone size: .
J gene: TRBJ1-2
CDR3 protein: CASSLVGTEGYTF
CDR3 DNA: TGTGCCAGCAGCTTGGTTGGGACAGAGGGCTACACCTTC

V gene: TRBV12-3/TRBV12-4
D gene: .
clone size: few
J gene: TRBJ2-1
CDR3 protein: CASSKTSYNEQFF
CDR3 DNA: TGTGCCAGCAGTAAGACTAGTTACAATGAGCAGTTCTTC

V gene: TRBV9
D gene: .
clone size: few
J gene: TRBJ1-2
CDR3 protein: CASSGDRPGEGIYGYTF
CDR3 DNA: TGTGCCAGCAGCGGAGACAGGCCGGGCGAGGGAATCTATGGCTACACCTTC

V gene: TRBV20-1
D gene: .
clone size: once
J gene: TRBJ1-5
CDR3 protein: CSAIQPNQPQHF
CDR3 DNA: TGCAGTGCGATACAGCCCAATCAGCCCCAGCATTTT